The rows below give T cell receptor beta chains drawn from one sample of a study of shared clonotypes between healthy human individuals. The table came from immunoSEQ multiplex PCR; TCRdb's copy has only in-frame clones and leaves some out. The sample carries roughly 1,600,000 clones, 98% recorded once. Sequencing used naive CD4+ T cells sorted from blood. The receptors originated from a man aged 25-45 years in good health. CDR3s include the opening cysteine and the closing phenylalanine or tryptophan. A D gene is named only where the DNA matches it firmly. Clone size is not always given. Where it is, it says once, few, many or a class for expanded clones.

abundance	d_gene	v_gene	j_gene	CDR3nt	CDR3aa
.	.	TRBV10-3	TRBJ1-5	TGTGCCATCAGTGAGCCTGGGGGGGGGACAAATCAGCCCCAGCATTTT	CAISEPGGGTNQPQHF
.	.	TRBV25-1	TRBJ1-4	TGTGCCAGCAGTGAATGGAGCAGGGGCGGTGAAAAACTGTTTTTT	CASSEWSRGGEKLFF
.	.	TRBV5-1	TRBJ2-7	TGCGCCAGCAGGGTTATTGGGGGATACGAGCAGTACTTC	CASRVIGGYEQYF
.	TRBD2	TRBV2	TRBJ2-5	TGTGCCAGCAGGGCTACTAGCGCGGACAACAACAATCAAGAGACCCAGTACTTC	CASRATSADNNNQETQYF
.	.	TRBV30	TRBJ1-2	TGTGCCTGGAGTCCCCCCGGACCCTATGGCTACACCTTC	CAWSPPGPYGYTF
.	.	TRBV25-1	TRBJ2-1	TGTGCCAGCAGTGACCCCAGCGGTAACAATGAGCAGTTCTTC	CASSDPSGNNEQFF
.	.	TRBV7-2	TRBJ2-7	TGTGCCAGCAGCTCCTGGGGGGTGTCCTACGAGCAGTACTTC	CASSSWGVSYEQYF
.	.	TRBV5-4	TRBJ2-1	TGTGCCAGCAGCTTGTTCCAAGGCCGTAAGAGGAGTAATGAGCAGTTCTTC	CASSLFQGRKRSNEQFF
.	TRBD1	TRBV5-1	TRBJ2-2	TGCGCCAGCCGAATTGGGACAGCGAACACCGGGGAGCTGTTTTTT	CASRIGTANTGELFF
.	.	TRBV7-3	TRBJ2-6	TGTGCCAGCAGCCACCCGGGCAGGGCTGGGGCCAACGTCCTGACTTTC	CASSHPGRAGANVLTF
.	.	TRBV5-1	TRBJ2-5	TGCGCCAGCAGCTTGGGGCGGCAAGAGACCCAGTACTTC	CASSLGRQETQYF
.	.	TRBV5-5	TRBJ2-5	TGTGCCAGCAGCTTGAGTCAGCTACTCCAAGAGACCCAGTACTTC	CASSLSQLLQETQYF
once	.	TRBV5-4	TRBJ2-5	TGTGCCAGCAGCTTGGGATCCTCCGGGGAGACCCAGTACTTC	CASSLGSSGETQYF
.	TRBD1	TRBV7-2	TRBJ1-5	TGTGCCAGCAGCTTAAGGGGGACAGCGGTCGGTAATCAGCCCCAGCATTTT	CASSLRGTAVGNQPQHF
.	TRBD2	TRBV28	TRBJ2-2	TGTGCCAGCAGTCGAACGGGACTAGCGGGGTCGAGGACCGGGGAGCTGTTTTTT	CASSRTGLAGSRTGELFF
.	TRBD2	TRBV7-9	TRBJ2-7	TGTGCCAGCAGTCATGAGACTAGCGGATCAACCTACGAGCAGTACTTC	CASSHETSGSTYEQYF
.	.	TRBV7-9	TRBJ2-7	TGTGCCAGCAGCTTAGCAGGGGGACCCTACGAGCAGTACTTC	CASSLAGGPYEQYF
.	TRBD2	TRBV29-1	TRBJ2-5	TGCAGCGTTTCTACCCCAGCGGGAGTGGGGGAGACCCAGTACTTC	CSVSTPAGVGETQYF
.	.	TRBV7-2	TRBJ2-2	TGTGCCAGCAGCTTAGCCCCGGGGGCCGGGACACCGAACACCGGGGAGCTGTTTTTT	CASSLAPGAGTPNTGELFF
.	TRBD1	TRBV9	TRBJ1-2	TGTGCCAGCAGGCCGCCGGGACAGAACTATGGCTACACCTTC	CASRPPGQNYGYTF
once	.	TRBV5-5	TRBJ2-6	TGTGCCAGCAGCTTGACACCCTCTGGGGCCAACGTCCTGACTTTC	CASSLTPSGANVLTF
once	.	TRBV10-3	TRBJ1-3	TGTGCCACCTACAGGGAAGGAAACACCATATATTTT	CATYREGNTIYF
.	TRBD2	TRBV7-2	TRBJ2-1	TGTGCCAGCAGCTTAGGTCTAGCGGAATACAATGAGCAGTTCTTC	CASSLGLAEYNEQFF
.	.	TRBV19	TRBJ2-7	TGTGCCAGTAGTAGCGGGTATCCCTACGAGCAGTACTTC	CASSSGYPYEQYF
.	.	TRBV18	TRBJ2-3	TGTGCCAGCTCACCACCTGAGGGCACAGATACGCAGTATTTT	CASSPPEGTDTQYF
.	.	TRBV12-2	TRBJ2-1	TGTGCAAGTCGCTTAGCTAGCGTAAGCTCCTACAATGAGCAGTTCTTC	CASRLASVSSYNEQFF
.	.	TRBV19	TRBJ1-3	TGTGCCAGTAGTACGCTGGGAGGCTCTGGAAACACCATATATTTT	CASSTLGGSGNTIYF
.	.	TRBV29-1	TRBJ2-5	TGCAGCGTTGACGCCGTTTCAGAGACCCAGTACTTC	CSVDAVSETQYF
.	.	TRBV9	TRBJ2-5	TGTGCCAGCAGCGTAGGTACCGCCTACCTGTCCCAAGAGACCCAGTACTTC	CASSVGTAYLSQETQYF
.	.	TRBV7-8	TRBJ1-2	TGTGCCAGCAGCTTTAAGAGAGACTATGGCTACACCTTC	CASSFKRDYGYTF
.	TRBD2	TRBV15	TRBJ2-3	TGTGCCACCAGCAGAGAGACTAGCGGGAGAGGGACAGATACGCAGTATTTT	CATSRETSGRGTDTQYF
.	.	TRBV7-9	TRBJ2-2	TGTGCCAGCAGCTTGGGGGCAGGCTCCACCGGGGAGCTGTTTTTT	CASSLGAGSTGELFF
.	TRBD1	TRBV28	TRBJ2-7	TGTGCCAGCAGTTCGCCCCAACAGGGGGGTCTGGACGAGCAGTACTTC	CASSSPQQGGLDEQYF
.	TRBD2	TRBV5-4	TRBJ2-1	TGTGCCAGCAGCTCAAGGACTAGCCCCTCCTACAATGAGCAGTTCTTC	CASSSRTSPSYNEQFF
.	TRBD2	TRBV4-1	TRBJ2-1	TGCGCCAGCACCTACTTGGGGAGCGGGAGCTACAATGAGCAGTTCTTC	CASTYLGSGSYNEQFF
.	.	TRBV5-6	TRBJ2-5	TGTGCCAGCAGCAGCTGGCCGGGACATCTAACCCAAGAGACCCAGTACTTC	CASSSWPGHLTQETQYF
.	TRBD1	TRBV5-1	TRBJ1-1	TGCGCCAGCAGCTTGGTGGACAGGGTTAACACTGAAGCTTTCTTT	CASSLVDRVNTEAFF
.	.	TRBV5-1	TRBJ2-7	TGCGCCAGCAGCTTGGCCCTGATTTCCCCTACCTACGAGCAGTACTTC	CASSLALISPTYEQYF
.	TRBD2	TRBV30	TRBJ2-3	TGTGCCTGGAGTTCCCTAGCGGGGACCACAGATACGCAGTATTTT	CAWSSLAGTTDTQYF
.	.	TRBV18	TRBJ2-3	TGTGCCAGCTCATCACTGGCAGTAGATACGCAGTATTTT	CASSSLAVDTQYF
.	.	TRBV5-4	TRBJ1-1	TGTGCCAGCAGCTTGGTAGGCCGGAACACTGAAGCTTTCTTT	CASSLVGRNTEAFF